Following are 21 T cell receptor beta chains from one sample sequenced in a study of OX40 agonist ivuxolimab in advanced cancers. Assay used: immunoSEQ multiplex PCR; TCRdb lists only in-frame clones, some missing. The table has roughly 9,900 clones, 60% to 85% seen once. This specimen consisted of CD4+ or CD8+ T cells sorted from blood, obtained in a trial of the OX40 agonist ivuxolimab. The receptors come from an adult with an advanced solid tumor such as melanoma, head and neck, liver or kidney cancer.

This sequence joins TRBV9 and TRBJ2-1, with TRBD2 matching 13 bases. Germline V lookup: CDR1 SGDLS, CDR2 YYNGEE. The length of the CDR3 is 19 residues. Losses at the gene ends were 3 bases for V and 1 base for J; bases not matched to a gene: 10. The CDR3 DNA reads TGTGCCAGCAGCGACCCCGGGACTAGCGGGAAAGGGTCCTACAATGAGCAGTTCTTC. Its translation: CASSDPGTSGKGSYNEQFF. The full variable domain, completed using reference TRBV9 and TRBJ2-1, is DSGVTQTPKHLITATGQRVTLRCSPRSGDLSVYWYQQSLDQGLQFLIQYYNGEERAKGNILERFSAQQFPDLHSELNLSSLELGDSALYFCASSDPGTSGKGSYNEQFFGPGTRLTVL.

This rearrangement joins TRBV2 to TRBJ2-5; unclear D gene. Looked up from germline, CDR1 is SNHLY and CDR2 is FYNNEI. The V end was cut by 3 bases, the J end by 0 bases, with 5 bases between. CDR3 length equals 13 residues. The CDR3 here is CASSEADQETQYF. The CDR3 bases are TGTGCCAGCAGTGAGGCAGACCAAGAGACCCAGTACTTC.

The sample holds one count of this clone. The chain is built from TRBV11-3 and TRBJ1-3; tentatively, D is TRBD1 (6 bases). This CDR3 is 14 amino acids long. Germline CDR1 and CDR2: SGHNT and YENEEA. The ends were cut back, 3 bases at V and 1 base at J, with 7 bases in the middle. The CDR3 is CASSFQGSGNTIYF. In DNA form, the CDR3 reads TGTGCCAGCAGCTTCCAGGGGTCTGGAAACACCATATATTTT.

This clone has just one count. The rearrangement uses TRBV12-5 and TRBJ1-2, with 11 bases lining up with TRBD1. V was clipped by 6 bases and J by 8 bases; unmatched bases: 5. The CDR3 has 13 residues. CDR1 is LGHNT, CDR2 FRNRAP, per germline. The chain's CDR3 is CASGPGQGGGYTF. CDR3 DNA: TGTGCTAGTGGCCCGGGACAGGGGGGCGGCTACACCTTC.

V usage is TRBV28 and J usage is TRBJ1-5; possible D gene TRBD1, 6 bases. Germline V gene lookup returns CDR1 MDHEN and CDR2 SYDVKM. This CDR3 has 15 amino acids. V gave up 7 bases and J gave up 6 bases, with 19 bases separating them. DNA for the CDR3: TGTGCCAGCATATCCACAGGGTATCGCAGTCAGCCCCAGCATTTT. It codes for CASISTGYRSQPQHF.

Here the CDR3 reads CASSSQDIGTDTQYF. The CDR3 DNA follows: TGTGCCAGCAGTTCCCAGGACATCGGTACAGATACGCAGTATTTT. V gene TRBV2 combines with J gene TRBJ2-3; TRBD1 is a possible D gene (5 bases). This CDR3 has 15 amino acids. Germline assignment: CDR1 SNHLY and CDR2 FYNNEI. V was cut by 5 bases and J by 3 bases, with 15 bases left in between.

The rearrangement links TRBV27 to TRBJ1-2; D possibly corresponds to TRBD1 (5 bases). The V end lost 5 bases, the J end lost 4 bases, and 14 bases lay between the germline ends. Germline V gene lookup returns CDR1 MNHEY and CDR2 SMNVEV (reference sequence). The CDR3 covers 14 residues. The CDR3 nucleotides are TGTGCCAGCAGTCCGGGGCCTCAGGGCTATGGCTACACCTTC. Its translation is CASSPGPQGYGYTF.

This sequence joins TRBV5-6 and TRBJ2-3; TRBD2 aligns across 9 bases. Germline V gene sequence: CDR1 SGHDT, CDR2 YYEEEE. The junction had 19 bases not matched to a gene; V was cut back by 5 bases and J by 6 bases. CDR3 length: 18 amino acids. This CDR3 is CASRNDRASGIFPDTQYF. DNA of the CDR3: TGTGCCAGCAGGAACGACAGGGCTAGCGGGATCTTTCCGGATACGCAGTATTTT. Full variable domain (missing parts from reference TRBV5-6 and TRBJ2-3): DAGVTQSPTHLIKTRGQQVTLRCSPKSGHDTVSWYQQALGQGPQFIFQYYEEEERQRGNFPDRFSGHQFPNYSSELNVNALLLGDSALYLCASRNDRASGIFPDTQYFGPGTRLTVL.

The chain recombines TRBV2 with TRBJ2-7; D is ambiguous. Trimming took off 6 bases at V and 2 bases at J, with 8 bases between the two ends. Germline CDR1 is SNHLY and CDR2 is FYNNEI. This CDR3 has 12 residues. The chain's CDR3 is CASRGFPYEQYF. Here the CDR3 DNA reads TGTGCCAGCAGGGGGTTCCCCTACGAGCAGTACTTC.

J is TRBJ1-1 and V is TRBV11-3; no clear D gene. Trimming shortened V by 6 bases and J by 4 bases, and 12 bases separated the two germline ends. The CDR3 is 13 amino acids. Germline values: CDR1 SGHNT, CDR2 YENEEA. DNA for the CDR3: TGTGCCAGCAGGGACCGACGAGCCACTGAAGCTTTCTTT. This codes for CASRDRRATEAFF. Full variable domain (remainder filled in from reference TRBV11-3 and TRBJ1-1): EAGVVQSPRYKIIEKKQPVAFWCNPISGHNTLYWYLQNLGQGPELLIRYENEEAVDDSQLPKDRFSAERLKGVDSTLKIQPAELGDSAVYLCASRDRRATEAFFGQGTRLTVV.

This sequence joins TRBV6-5 and TRBJ1-1; 8 bases fit TRBD1. CDR1 and CDR2 (germline): MNHEY, SVGAGI. Trimming removed 0 bases from V and 1 base from J; junction bases left unmatched: 4. CDR3 length: 16 amino acids. In nucleotides, the CDR3 is TGTGCCAGCAGTTACTCCGTTGGACAGGGGAACACTGAAGCTTTCTTT. Amino acids: CASSYSVGQGNTEAFF.

The chain uses TRBV9 and TRBJ2-1; possibly TRBD2 for D (6 bases). Germline V lookup: CDR1 SGDLS, CDR2 YYNGEE. Trimming removed 4 bases at V and 5 bases at J, with 16 bases between. The CDR3 is made up of 15 amino acids. For the CDR3, the DNA is TGTGCCAGCAGCCGTAGCGGAAAATATGACAATGAGCAGTTCTTC. It is translated as CASSRSGKYDNEQFF.

The J gene is TRBJ2-7, the V gene TRBV28; the D gene is possibly TRBD1 (5 bases). Trimming took off 2 bases at V and 5 bases at J, with 13 bases between the two ends. Germline V CDR1 and CDR2: MDHEN, SYDVKM. The CDR3 covers 14 residues. The CDR3 DNA follows: TGTGCCAGCAGTTTAGTGAGCCTCAGGGACGAGCAGTACTTC. Translating gives CASSLVSLRDEQYF.

The rearrangement links TRBV27 to TRBJ2-3, with 7 bases aligning to TRBD2. The V gene end was trimmed by 8 bases and the J gene end by 14 bases; junction bases not matched to a gene: 10. CDR3 length: 11 amino acids. The germline V gene has CDR1 MNHEY and CDR2 SMNVEV (reference sequence). CDR3 sequence (DNA): TGTGCCAGCCTTGAGGGAGGGAGCCGGTATTTT. It yields the protein CASLEGGSRYF.

The chain carries TRBV4-3 and TRBJ2-1; no definite D call. This CDR3 is built from 12 residues. V was pared by 0 bases and J by 6 bases, with 3 bases between. Germline values: CDR1 LGHNA, CDR2 YSLEER. CDR3 nucleotide sequence: TGCGCCAGCAGCCAAGACAGCAATGAGCAGTTCTTC. Its protein product is CASSQDSNEQFF.

In its sample, this clone was seen a few times. The gene calls are TRBV5-1 and TRBJ2-7; 12 bases are shared with TRBD2. The CDR3 sequence is 15 residues long. CDR1 is SGHRS and CDR2 is YFSETQ in the germline V gene. The trim removed 4 bases at V and 4 bases at J, leaving 6 bases unmatched. CDR3 in amino acids: CASSLTTSGSYEQYF. In DNA form, the CDR3 reads TGCGCCAGCAGCCTAACGACTAGCGGGAGTTACGAGCAGTACTTC.

The chain has TRBV21-1 and TRBJ1-5; the table's D gene call, TRBD1, was not cross checked with the DNA. TRBV21-1 is classified as a pseudogene. This CDR3 region has 18 residues. CDR3 in amino acids: CASSKGGQPGTAYQPQHF. The CDR3 DNA is TGTGCCAGCAGCAAAGGGGGTCAACCCGGGACAGCCTATCAGCCCCAGCATTTT.

This clone was observed a handful of times. The rearrangement links TRBV5-1 to TRBJ2-7; D call uncertain. Germline values: CDR1 SGHRS, CDR2 YFSETQ. V was shortened by 4 bases and J by 2 bases, with 13 bases between the two germline ends. The CDR3 runs 14 residues. CDR3 in amino acids: CASSLFTGTYEQYF. In nucleotides, the CDR3 is TGCGCCAGCAGCCTATTCACCGGCACCTACGAGCAGTACTTC.

The chain is built from TRBV6-1 and TRBJ2-7; 9 bases agree with TRBD2. CDR1 is MNHNS and CDR2 is SASEGT in the germline V gene. CDR3 length equals 16 residues. The ends lost 3 bases at V and 4 bases at J; junction bases unmatched: 10. The CDR3 DNA follows: TGTGCCAGCAGTGAGAGACCCAGCGGGAGGTCGTACGAGCAGTACTTC. Translated, it gives CASSERPSGRSYEQYF.

This clone was seen only once. The chain employs TRBV4-3 and TRBJ2-3, with 10 bases fitting TRBD2. This CDR3 has 16 amino acids. V lost 4 bases, J lost 3 bases, and 7 bases stayed unmatched. Germline CDR1 is LGHNA and CDR2 is YSLEER. CDR3 DNA: TGCGCCAGCAGCCGTACGGGGGGACTAGCGACAGATACGCAGTATTTT. Amino acids: CASSRTGGLATDTQYF.

In regard to this clone: This CDR3 is also generated by other DNA sequences in the sample. V is TRBV5-1 and J is TRBJ2-7; D is unresolved. The V gene's germline CDR1 is SGHRS and CDR2 YFSETQ. The ends were cut back, 2 bases at V and 4 bases at J, with 10 bases in the middle. CDR3 length equals 13 residues. This CDR3 is CASSFAGTYEQYF. CDR3 sequence (DNA): TGCGCCAGCAGCTTCGCTGGCACTTACGAGCAGTACTTC. The entire variable domain, with the rest obtained from reference TRBV5-1 and TRBJ2-7, is as follows: KAGVTQTPRYLIKTRGQQVTLSCSPISGHRSVSWYQQTPGQGLQFLFEYFSETQRNKGNFPGRFSGRQFSNSRSEMNVSTLELGDSALYLCASSFAGTYEQYFGPGTRLTVT.